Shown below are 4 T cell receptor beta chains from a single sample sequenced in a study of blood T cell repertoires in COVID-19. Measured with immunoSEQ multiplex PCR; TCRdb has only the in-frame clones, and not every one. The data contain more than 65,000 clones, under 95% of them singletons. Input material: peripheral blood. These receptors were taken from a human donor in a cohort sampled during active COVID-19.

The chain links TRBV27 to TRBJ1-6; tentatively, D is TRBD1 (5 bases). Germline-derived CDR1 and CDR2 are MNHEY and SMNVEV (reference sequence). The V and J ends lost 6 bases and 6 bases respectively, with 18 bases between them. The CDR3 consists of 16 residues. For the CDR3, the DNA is TGTGCCAGCAGAGAATCCGAAGGAGGGGTTAATTCACCCCTCCACTTT. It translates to CASRESEGGVNSPLHF.

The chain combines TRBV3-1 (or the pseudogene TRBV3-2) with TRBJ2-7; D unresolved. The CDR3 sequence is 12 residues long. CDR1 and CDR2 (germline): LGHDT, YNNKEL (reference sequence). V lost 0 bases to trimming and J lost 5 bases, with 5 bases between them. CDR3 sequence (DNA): TGTGCCAGCAGCCAAGATCCCAACGAGCAGTACTTC. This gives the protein CASSQDPNEQYF.

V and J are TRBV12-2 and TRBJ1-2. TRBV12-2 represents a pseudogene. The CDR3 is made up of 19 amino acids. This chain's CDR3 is CASRLAPGTITRLLYGYTF. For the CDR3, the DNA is TGTGCAAGTCGCTTAGCCCCCGGGACTATAACACGACTGCTCTATGGCTACACCTTC.

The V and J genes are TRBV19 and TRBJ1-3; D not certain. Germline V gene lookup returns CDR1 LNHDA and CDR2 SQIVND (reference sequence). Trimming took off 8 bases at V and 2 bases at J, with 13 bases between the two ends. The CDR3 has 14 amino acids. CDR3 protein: CASVPGSPGNTIYF. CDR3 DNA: TGTGCCAGTGTCCCAGGATCTCCTGGAAACACCATATATTTT.